One sample yielded the 13 T cell receptor beta chains listed below, sequenced in a study of OX40 agonist ivuxolimab in advanced cancers. Here immunoSEQ multiplex PCR was the method, and the copy in TCRdb shows in-frame clones only, minus some. The table shows around 50,000 clones, with approximately 88% occurring only once. The source was CD4+ or CD8+ T cells sorted from blood, collected in a trial of the OX40 agonist ivuxolimab. The receptors were sampled from an adult with an advanced solid tumor such as melanoma, head and neck, liver or kidney cancer.

The genes are TRBV13 and TRBJ1-3; maybe TRBD1 (6 bases). The CDR3 has 15 residues. CDR1 PRHDT and CDR2 FYEKMQ come from the germline V gene (reference sequence). Between the trimmed V and J ends, which lost 5 bases and 3 bases, there was a span of 14 bases. In DNA, the CDR3 is TGTGCCAGCAGCCGCACCGGGACACGTGGAAACACCATATATTTT. Protein: CASSRTGTRGNTIYF.

The chain carries TRBV6-5 and TRBJ2-3; D unresolved. The V and J ends lost 3 bases and 1 base respectively, with 5 bases between them. This CDR3 contains 13 residues. Per germline, CDR1 MNHEY and CDR2 SVGAGI. The CDR3 loop reads CASSYGRTDTQYF. The DNA of the CDR3 is TGTGCCAGCAGTTATGGCCGCACAGATACGCAGTATTTT.

J is TRBJ2-7 and V is TRBV30, with D tentatively TRBD2 (6 bases). Germline V gene data show CDR1 as GTSNPN and CDR2 as SVGIG (reference sequence). The V end lost 4 bases, the J end lost 0 bases, and 10 bases lay between the germline ends. The length of the CDR3 is 13 residues. The DNA of the CDR3 is TGTGCCTGGAACCGGGACTTCTCCTACGAGCAGTACTTC. Translating gives CAWNRDFSYEQYF.

This chain connects TRBV27 to TRBJ2-7; 8 bases map to TRBD2. With 4 bases clipped from V and 5 bases from J, the junction kept 13 bases outside the gene matches. CDR3 size: 16 residues. Germline CDR1 and CDR2: MNHEY and SMNVEV (reference sequence). CDR3 nucleotides: TGTGCCAGCAGTTCCCCCCCCCGGGGGGGACGCCACGAGCAGTACTTC. It yields the protein CASSSPPRGGRHEQYF.

The rearrangement links TRBV28 to TRBJ2-7; D gene uncertain. Trimming cost V 5 bases and J 6 bases, with 11 bases left between them. The CDR3 has 12 residues. Germline V gene lookup returns CDR1 MDHEN and CDR2 SYDVKM. The CDR3 loop is CASSPGWGEQYF. The CDR3 DNA reads as TGTGCCAGCAGTCCAGGATGGGGCGAGCAGTACTTC.

The DNA of the CDR3 is TGCGCCAGCAGCTTCCTAGCGGGAGGGCCACAAACAGATACGCAGTATTTT. As protein: CASSFLAGGPQTDTQYF. The chain carries TRBV5-1 and TRBJ2-3; TRBD2 matches 12 bases. The trim removed 2 bases at V and 3 bases at J, leaving 7 bases unmatched. This CDR3 is 17 amino acids long. CDR1 and CDR2 (germline): SGHRS, YFSETQ.

This chain uses TRBV5-4 with TRBJ2-3; 8 positions match TRBD2. Germline V CDR1 and CDR2: SGHNT, YYREEE (reference sequence). The V gene end was trimmed by 4 bases and the J gene end by 4 bases; junction bases not matched to a gene: 11. The CDR3 runs to 16 residues. DNA of the CDR3: TGTGCCAGCAGCGCTAAAGTGAGCGGGAGCGCAGATACGCAGTATTTT. The encoded protein is CASSAKVSGSADTQYF.

V is TRBV6-6 and J is TRBJ2-3; D might be TRBD1 (5 bases). Trimming removed 6 bases at V and 0 bases at J, with 16 bases between. The CDR3 consists of 16 residues. The germline V gene encodes CDR1 MNHNY and CDR2 SVGAGI (reference sequence). The CDR3 is CASSRLGGASTDTQYF. The CDR3 bases are TGTGCCAGCAGCCGCTTGGGTGGGGCTAGCACAGATACGCAGTATTTT.

V gene TRBV28 combines with J gene TRBJ1-2; D not certain. Trimming shortened V by 4 bases and J by 2 bases, and 8 bases separated the two germline ends. The CDR3 consists of 13 residues. From germline, CDR1 is MDHEN and CDR2 SYDVKM. DNA of the CDR3: TGTGCCAGCAGTTGGATCCGGAACTATGGCTACACCTTC. It translates to CASSWIRNYGYTF.

The rearrangement joins TRBV10-3 to TRBJ2-5, with 11 bases that match TRBD1. J gave up 4 bases and V 5 bases, and 6 bases lay outside the gene matches. This CDR3 is built from 15 residues. Germline CDR1 is ENHRY and CDR2 is SYGVKD. The CDR3 nucleotides read TGTGCCATCAGTTCCGGACAGGGGGCAGGAGAGACCCAGTACTTC. Encoded protein: CAISSGQGAGETQYF.

The chain carries TRBV10-3 and TRBJ2-1; no definite D call. The CDR3 is 11 residues long. Trimming shortened V by 10 bases and J by 7 bases, and 11 bases separated the two germline ends. Germline V gene sequence: CDR1 ENHRY, CDR2 SYGVKD. The CDR3 coding sequence is TGTGCCACCCACCACACAAATGAGCAGTTCTTC. Its translation: CATHHTNEQFF.

On this clone: One end of the junction fails to match germline, which may point to a read error. The rearrangement uses TRBV7-7 and TRBJ1-5; D is undetermined. The CDR3 extends over 19 amino acids. CDR1 and CDR2 from the germline V gene are SSHAT and FNYEAQ (reference sequence). CDR3 nucleotides: TGTGCTAGCAGCTTAGTACGTCTTCCTCCCCCCGGTTACAATCAGCCCCAGCATTTT. This gives the protein CASSLVRLPPPGYNQPQHF.

The rearrangement joins TRBV7-8 to TRBJ2-7, with D perhaps TRBD1 or TRBD2 (5 bases each). Germline V CDR1 and CDR2: SGHVS, FQNEAQ. The CDR3 sequence is 13 residues long. V gave up 5 bases and J gave up 7 bases, with 15 bases separating them. The CDR3 nucleotides are TGTGCCAGCAGCCCCGGGACCCTCGGGGAGCAGTACTTC. Amino acids: CASSPGTLGEQYF.